The 10 T cell receptor beta chains below were found in one sample sequenced in a study of cytomegalovirus exposure and HLA in healthy donors. TCRdb keeps only in-frame clones here, not all; method: immunoSEQ multiplex PCR. The repertoire holds 60,000 or so clones, with 91% as singletons. The sequenced material came from PBMCs. Every receptor here comes from a woman aged 25-40 years in good health and CMV-seronegative.

The genes are TRBV27 and TRBJ2-7; a weak D match, TRBD2 (5 bases). V was pared by 6 bases and J by 9 bases, with 18 bases between. CDR3 length: 13 amino acids. The germline V gene has CDR1 MNHEY and CDR2 SMNVEV (reference sequence). The chain's CDR3 is CASSPRSGSGQYF. DNA for the CDR3: TGTGCCAGCAGCCCCCGGTCGGGGAGCGGGCAGTACTTC.

The genes are TRBV11-2 and TRBJ2-3; TRBD2 matches 7 bases. Germline V lookup: CDR1 SGHAT, CDR2 FQNNGV. With 5 bases clipped from V and 2 bases from J, the junction kept 4 bases outside the gene matches. The CDR3 length is 14 residues. This chain's CDR3 is CASSPQRDTDTQYF. In DNA, the CDR3 is TGTGCCAGCAGCCCCCAGCGGGACACAGATACGCAGTATTTT.

The chain uses TRBV9 and TRBJ2-3; D unresolved. Trimming took off 4 bases at V and 2 bases at J, with 2 bases between the two ends. CDR1 and CDR2 (germline): SGDLS, YYNGEE. The CDR3 totals 11 residues. The CDR3 spells CASSLTDTQYF. DNA of the CDR3: TGTGCCAGCAGCCTCACAGATACGCAGTATTTT.

The chain links TRBV6-5 to TRBJ2-7, with TRBD2 identical over 12 bases. Trimming took 0 bases from V and 4 from J; bases not matched to a gene: 1. Germline CDR1 and CDR2: MNHEY and SVGAGI. CDR3 length: 15 residues. CDR3 coding DNA: TGTGCCAGCAGTTACTCCGGACTAGCGGGGTACGAGCAGTACTTC. Protein sequence: CASSYSGLAGYEQYF.

The table lists this clone with a few counts. The genes are TRBV5-4 and TRBJ2-3, with D uncertain. Deletions cut 4 bases from V and 2 bases from J, with 17 bases between. The CDR3 has 16 amino acids. Germline V gene lookup returns CDR1 SGHNT and CDR2 YYREEE (reference sequence). This chain's CDR3 is CASSAFSVSATDTQYF. CDR3 coding DNA: TGTGCCAGCAGCGCCTTTAGTGTAAGCGCCACAGATACGCAGTATTTT.

The chain employs TRBV5-1 and TRBJ2-1; 7 bases align to TRBD2. Germline lookup yields CDR1 SGHRS and CDR2 YFSETQ. J was trimmed by 0 bases and V by 5 bases; bases with no gene match: 8. The CDR3 runs to 16 residues. The CDR3 bases are TGCGCCAGCAGTTGGGGAGGGGAGAGCTCCTACAATGAGCAGTTCTTC. The encoded protein is CASSWGGESSYNEQFF.

This chain uses TRBV6-1 with TRBJ2-3, with a tentative D call TRBD2 (5 bases). V gave up 1 base and J gave up 5 bases, with 13 bases separating them. CDR1 is MNHNS, CDR2 SASEGT, per germline. The length of the CDR3 is 15 residues. The CDR3 nucleotides read TGTGCCAGCAGTGAAGGAGGGTGGGAGTTAGATACGCAGTATTTT. It translates to CASSEGGWELDTQYF.

The chain recombines TRBV9 with TRBJ2-7, with 10 bases identical to TRBD2. Germline V gene data show CDR1 as SGDLS and CDR2 as YYNGEE. Trimming at V came to 3 bases and at J to 3 bases, leaving 6 bases not matched to a gene. The CDR3 runs to 15 residues. The CDR3 DNA is TGTGCCAGCAGCGCCGACGGGACTAGCGACTACGAGCAGTACTTC. It translates to CASSADGTSDYEQYF.

The chain links TRBV1 to TRBJ2-7; TRBD1, the table's D call, lacks a check against the DNA. TRBV1 is a pseudogene. This CDR3 has 14 amino acids. CDR3 residues: CTSSQWTVTYEQYF. CDR3 in DNA: TGCACCAGCAGCCAGTGGACAGTGACCTACGAGCAGTACTTC.

The chain employs TRBV7-8 and TRBJ1-1; 9 bases match TRBD1. J gave up 4 bases and V 0 bases, and 6 bases lay outside the gene matches. Looked up from germline, CDR1 is SGHVS and CDR2 is FQNEAQ. This CDR3 comprises 16 residues. This CDR3 is CASSLAGTGSGTEAFF. The CDR3 region has the DNA TGTGCCAGCAGCTTAGCCGGGACAGGGTCGGGCACTGAAGCTTTCTTT.